This T cell receptor (beta chain) derives from a study of cytomegalovirus exposure and HLA in healthy donors (dated by TCRdb to about 2017). In the study overall: An earlier analysis of roughly 500 of the donors reported 276 Gb of sequence data and roughly 120 million unique TCR beta sequences obtained from some 200 million T cells. An early release covering over 500 HLA-typed donors comprised about 300 gigabases of sequencing data and 85 million to 100 million unique TCR sequences. Among the roughly 390 genotyped donors, around 81% belonged to the genetic ancestry cluster associated with self-reported Caucasian donors. The study aimed to test whether cataloging public T cell receptors could reveal signatures of past pathogen exposure. Using immunosequencing, the study profiled T cell repertoires from 500 to 800 subjects and related those repertoires to cytomegalovirus serostatus. Besides the first cohort of under 700 subjects, a separate validation cohort made up of 120 different subjects was used. To predict cytomegalovirus infection status, the study brought together high-throughput TCR immunosequencing, statistical association of individual TCRs with disease status, and machine learning. A later analysis re-examined previously published TCR beta repertoires from 500 to 700 donors and added high-resolution HLA genotyping to investigate patterns of TCR occurrence. Rather than drawing on any new phenotypic data, the later analysis identified candidate immune exposures from TCR beta sequences and the way those sequences occurred across donors. In an earlier analysis of roughly 580 of the donors, high-throughput TCR beta sequencing was used to judge whether each TCR beta V gene segment behaved as functional or pseudogenic. Donor age, sex, ethnicity and CMV serostatus were compiled alongside the repertoire data. A later genetic analysis used genome-wide SNP genotypes for about three fifths of the 666 donors, treating that subset as a discovery cohort. All discovery cohort repertoires had been generated on a single sequencing platform. HLA typing covered class I and class II loci at four-digit resolution. The number of typed donors differed by locus: about 629-640 for A, B, C, DRB1 and DQB1; 500 to 550 for DQA1; 606 for DPA1; and about 450 for DPB1. Because of strong linkage in the cohort, roughly five DR-DQ haplotypes were treated as single units for association and clustering. Among 300 to 500 genotyped donors of the cohort, an average of around 220,000 unique TCR beta nucleotide sequences was sequenced per donor, of which roughly 18% were non-productive. Study-level results and caveats: A group of highly shared sequence variants was considered likely to be a technical artifact of the sequencing pipeline. Immune exposure information for the cohort was limited to CMV serostatus. Three of the identified cytomegalovirus-associated TCR beta chains were confirmed in vitro to be specific for cytomegalovirus antigens. In a later genetic analysis, fewer N-insertions in productive TCRs were reported among donors in an Asian-associated ancestry cluster than the approximately 710-donor mean. Approximately 16 rarely observed V segments, including chromosome 9 orphons, were excluded from the earlier analysis of approximately 500 of the donors because counts were too low. The study gave a list of about 170 TCR beta chains associated with cytomegalovirus. Most CMV-associated TCR beta chains appeared to be HLA-restricted in a later analysis, and the HLA associations seemed to be driven largely by CMV exposure. Most TCR sequences were seen in very few donors, while some public TCRs were found in many individuals. Correlated functional status among segregating V segments might be attributable to linkage disequilibrium, but an unknown experimental factor could not be ruled out. Cytomegalovirus status was reported to be diagnosed by the classifier with high specificity and sensitivity in both the original and validation cohorts. Specific HLA alleles were associated with 15,000 to 20,000 TCR beta sequences at a false discovery rate of 0.05 in a later analysis. Compared with equally common non-associated chains, HLA-associated TCR beta chains in a later analysis were more clonally expanded and had lower generation probabilities. A later genetic analysis associated a missense DCLRE1C variant with V-gene and J-gene trimming of TCR beta chains, and an independent cohort replicated the association. A further reported finding was that TCR beta sequences accurately predicted the HLA-A and HLA-B alleles for most subjects in the first cohort. Because HLA typing was unavailable for some donors at each locus, only the typed subset was used in association tests. In a later analysis, TCR association rates were found to vary across HLA loci, with the most associated TCRs seen for DRB1 alleles and the fewest for HLA-C alleles. This cohort had only TCR beta chains sequenced, and the lack of alpha or paired-chain data limited which features could be detected. The 87-base-pair reads could not distinguish some IMGT-functional V segments, including TRBV6-2 and TRBV6-3, so those segments were excluded. An earlier analysis of approximately 500 of the donors showed that most TCR beta V segments appeared in productive rearrangements either about 87% or about 30% of the time, which broadly matched IMGT annotations. Strong co-occurrence of HLA alleles, especially DR and DQ, made assigning TCR associations to individual alleles difficult. In a later analysis, several top co-occurrence clusters were reported to appear linked to parvovirus B19, influenza, CMV and Epstein-Barr virus. According to the authors, the approach could potentially be generalized to other disease states and immunological phenotypes. The presence/absence analyses assumed that sequencing depth was roughly uniform across donors, and that assumption may not be true.

Library preparation employed the immunoSEQ multiplex PCR assay. For the multiplex PCR, a mixture combining 60 forward primers for TCR Vbeta segments and 13 reverse primers for TCR Jbeta segments was used. Amplification of the CDR3 region of rearranged TCR beta genes was performed with a multiplex PCR assay on genomic DNA. The Illumina HiSeq System was used to sequence the amplified TCR beta libraries as 87-base-pair reads. Per the original workflow: A later analysis counted about 76 million unique TCR beta chains across the 550 to 750 repertoires, and around 12 million of these chains were shared by at least two donors. Raw reads were error-corrected and collapsed into unique sequences by a nearest-neighbor algorithm in which closely related sequences were merged to remove PCR and sequencing errors. Alignment of CDR3 sequences to IMGT reference sequences was used to assign V, D and J gene segments. For a sequence to be retained, a match of at least six nucleotides was required to both a V gene segment and a J gene segment. Rearrangements were called productive when the CDR3 lacked stop codons and stayed in frame with V and J; all others were non-productive. CDR3 was defined according to IMGT convention as the region running from the second conserved V-encoded cysteine to the conserved J-encoded phenylalanine. Sequences without an unambiguous match to a single V gene segment were excluded from the earlier analysis of several hundred of the donors. In an earlier analysis of approximately 590 of the donors, a V segment was called functional when productive rearrangements were above 56.7%, and segregating when the standard deviation between donors exceeded 5%. A statistical classification framework was built to diagnose cytomegalovirus status from the catalog of TCR beta chain sequences. V and J gene assignment, in a later analysis, came from comparing TCR nucleotide sequences with IMGT/GENE-DB human TR gene sequences. A later analysis assigned CDR3 sequences and most-parsimonious VDJ recombination scenarios with the TCRdist pipeline. In a later analysis, every TCR beta chain was defined by the combination of its CDR3 amino acid sequence and its V-gene family, and reads without a unique V-gene family were dropped. To address suspected cross-contamination and a sequencing artifact, a later analysis removed around 590 highly shared, low-generation-probability nucleotide sequences. In a later analysis, a clonal expansion index for each public chain was calculated from normalized within-repertoire ranks of inferred template counts. In a later analysis, generation probabilities were computed using a VDJ recombination model fitted to out-of-frame rearrangements, and the results were checked against IGoR. A later analysis scored TCR-TCR, TCR-HLA and TCR-CMV co-occurrence with hypergeometric tests, applying a repertoire-size bias correction to TCR pairs. A later analysis estimated false discovery rates by permuting HLA or CMV assignments 20 times. In a later analysis, co-occurring TCRs were grouped with DBSCAN, and TCRdist sequence similarity was added when clustering was performed within HLA-allele-positive subsets. Repertoires with fewer than 30,000 or more than 120,000 public chains were left out of co-occurrence clustering, as were about 5 repertoires with anomalous nucleotide sharing. The immuneACCESS repertoire file appears here via TCRdb, limited to in-frame rearrangements. These files lack a portion of the clones; in checked studies, under half of the deficit traces to unresolved V genes, and the cause of the others is not known. The DNA was the basis for D and trimming; V, J and clone size are from that table. The sample has about 140,000 clones on record, approximately 87% of them singletons. The ten most abundant clones make up approximately 4.7% of the sample.

The germline V gene (reference sequence) sets CDR1 to SGHNT and CDR2 to YYREEE. The V end gives up 1 base and the J end 4 bases, leaving 6 bases in the junction not matched to a gene. Measured from the cysteine to the phenylalanine, the CDR3 is 16 residues long. CDR3 DNA is the only sequence kept; it has 48 bases, read in frame from the first base. Concerning this clone: What this receptor recognizes is not known. No much larger clone is present one base from it, and per-base qualities are unavailable.

The cohort comprised more than 550 healthy bone marrow donors. All cohort members were sampled while nominally healthy, although unrecorded immune exposures were likely present. The donor tested CMV seronegative, placing the donor among the 352 seronegative members of the cohort. A peripheral blood sample was provided by each donor, and peripheral blood mononuclear cells were used for TCR beta sequencing. Genomic DNA was extracted from the blood cell samples with the Qiagen DNeasy Blood Extraction Kit. The rearrangement combines TRBV5-4 with TRBJ2-5; TRBD1 agrees with 11 junctional bases. The receptor comes from a woman in her twenties or thirties in good health and CMV-seronegative. The specimen was PBMCs. The CDR3 region: CASSLNPGQGGETQYF. In nucleotides, the sequence is TGTGCCAGCAGCTTGAATCCGGGACAGGGGGGAGAGACCCAGTACTTC.